This entry lists 25 T cell receptor beta chains sequenced from one sample in a study of CD8 T cells in Susac syndrome. It was with random hexamers that about 0.45 to 1 ug RNA was reverse transcribed. TCRdb reprocessed the immunoSEQ multiplex PCR reads with MiXCR, giving one entry per CDR3 protein. The sample has about 190,000 distinct CDR3 sequences, 85% to 95% seen once. The sequenced material came from CD4+ T cells from PBMCs. These receptors all stem from a human donor in good health.

V is TRBV30 and J is TRBJ2-2; no clear D. This CDR3 is built from 13 residues. Trimming took off 1 base at V and 7 bases at J, with 10 bases between the two ends. Germline values: CDR1 GTSNPN, CDR2 SVGIG (reference sequence). DNA for the CDR3: TGTGCCTGGAGTGCAAATGTCGGCGGGGAGCTGTTTTTT. The encoded protein is CAWSANVGGELFF.

The chain couples TRBV29-1 to TRBJ1-1; a possible D gene is TRBD1 (5 bases). The V end was cut by 7 bases, the J end by 9 bases, with 18 bases between. CDR3 length equals 12 residues. CDR1 SQVTM and CDR2 ANQGSEA come from the germline V gene. DNA for the CDR3: TGCAGCGCCCGGGACCGAATAACTAAAGCTTTCTTT. This codes for CSARDRITKAFF.

The rearrangement links TRBV29-1 to TRBJ2-7; the D gene is possibly TRBD1 (6 bases). Germline loops: CDR1 SQVTM, CDR2 ANQGSEA. This CDR3 has 14 residues. Trimming shortened V by 1 base and J by 0 bases, and 10 bases separated the two germline ends. Here the CDR3 DNA reads TGCAGCGTTGAAGTAGTCAGGGGCTCCTACGAGCAGTACTTC. Amino acid sequence: CSVEVVRGSYEQYF.

This sequence joins TRBV7-9 and TRBJ2-7, with a tentative D call TRBD2 (5 bases). Germline V gene lookup returns CDR1 SEHNR and CDR2 FQNEAQ (reference sequence). V lost 5 bases and J 0 bases, leaving 8 bases between the germline ends. This CDR3 region has 13 residues. CDR3 region: CASSPSSSYEQYF. CDR3 nucleotides: TGTGCCAGCAGCCCTAGCAGCTCCTACGAGCAGTACTTC.

The chain uses TRBV5-1 and TRBJ1-2; D is uncertain. Germline V gene lookup returns CDR1 SGHRS and CDR2 YFSETQ. Trimming stripped 2 bases from V and 8 bases from J, with 13 bases between. The CDR3 contains 13 residues. The CDR3 sequence is CASSLAGSAGYTF. The CDR3 DNA follows: TGCGCCAGCAGCTTAGCGGGATCGGCAGGCTACACCTTC.

J is TRBJ2-3 and V is TRBV21-1; the table's D gene call, TRBD1, was not cross checked with the DNA. TRBV21-1 is deemed a pseudogene. The CDR3 spans 15 residues. The DNA of the CDR3 is TGTGCCAGCAGCAAATACAGGATATGCACAGATACGCAGTATTTT. This sequence encodes CASSKYRICTDTQYF.

The count of this clonotype is one. V usage is TRBV20-1 and J usage is TRBJ2-7, with D perhaps matching TRBD2 (7 bases). V was trimmed by 1 base and J by 4 bases, leaving 11 bases between them. Per germline, CDR1 DFQATT and CDR2 SNEGSKA (reference sequence). This CDR3 has 13 residues. Here the CDR3 reads CSARVGGLYEQYF. CDR3 in DNA: TGCAGTGCTAGAGTGGGGGGGCTGTACGAGCAGTACTTC.

This clonotype was seen just once. J is TRBJ1-6 and V is TRBV20-1; 11 positions agree with TRBD1. This CDR3 spans 14 amino acids. The germline CDR1 and CDR2 sequences are DFQATT and SNEGSKA (reference sequence). The J segment lost 10 bases and the V segment lost 3 bases, leaving 5 bases of the junction unmatched. CDR3 region: CSASVGTGGSPLHF. The CDR3 DNA is TGCAGTGCTAGTGTGGGGACAGGGGGATCACCCCTCCACTTT.

The J gene is TRBJ2-3, the V gene TRBV4-1, with D possibly matching TRBD2 (7 bases). The CDR3 totals 17 residues. V was pared by 0 bases and J by 3 bases, with 16 bases between. Germline V gene sequence: CDR1 MGHRA, CDR2 YSYEKL. DNA for the CDR3: TGCGCCAGCAGCCAAGATGGGGCGGGGGCCAGTACAGATACGCAGTATTTT. Its protein is CASSQDGAGASTDTQYF.

The chain uses TRBV6-2 or TRBV6-3 and TRBJ2-3, with D uncertain. V lost 7 bases to trimming and J lost 2 bases, with 13 bases between them. CDR1 is MNHEY, CDR2 SVGEGT, per germline. The CDR3 loop spans 14 amino acids. The CDR3 DNA is TGTGCCAGCAAAGTCCACTGGACCACAGATACGCAGTATTTT. This translates into CASKVHWTTDTQYF.

The gene calls are TRBV29-1 and TRBJ2-5; D uncertain. The V end was cut by 7 bases, the J end by 5 bases, with 11 bases between. The germline CDR1 and CDR2 sequences are SQVTM and ANQGSEA. CDR3 size: 11 residues. CDR3 amino acids: CSGFSLETQYF. As DNA, the CDR3 is TGCAGCGGGTTTAGCCTGGAGACCCAGTACTTC.

This clonotype was counted between two and nine times. The chain has TRBV28 and TRBJ2-1; D gene unclear. CDR3 size: 14 residues. Germline CDR1 and CDR2: MDHEN and SYDVKM. Trimming shortened V by 4 bases and J by 4 bases, and 11 bases separated the two germline ends. CDR3 amino acids: CASSSPAGYNEQFF. CDR3 sequence (DNA): TGTGCCAGCAGTTCCCCCGCTGGATACAATGAGCAGTTCTTC.

This clonotype turned up a few times. The V gene is TRBV7-9, the J gene TRBJ1-5; D unclear. The CDR3 runs to 12 residues. V lost 0 bases to trimming and J lost 7 bases, with 4 bases between them. From germline, CDR1 is SEHNR and CDR2 FQNEAQ (reference sequence). The CDR3 sequence is CASSLARQPQHF. In nucleotides, the CDR3 is TGTGCCAGCAGCTTAGCCAGACAGCCCCAGCATTTT. The entire variable domain, with the rest obtained from reference TRBV7-9 and TRBJ1-5, is as follows: DTGVSQNPRHKITKRGQNVTFRCDPISEHNRLYWYRQTLGQGPEFLTYFQNEAQLEKSRLLSDRFSAERPKGSFSTLEIQRTEQGDSAMYLCASSLARQPQHFGDGTRLSIL.

V usage is TRBV28 and J usage is TRBJ1-2; a weak D match, TRBD1 (5 bases). The germline gives CDR1 MDHEN, CDR2 SYDVKM. Trimming cost V 2 bases and J 4 bases, with 14 bases left between them. The CDR3 runs 15 residues. CDR3 nucleotide sequence: TGTGCCAGCAGTTTAGGGGCCTTAACCGGCTATGGCTACACCTTC. It translates to CASSLGALTGYGYTF.

J is TRBJ1-1 and V is TRBV18, with a weak D call TRBD1 (5 bases). The CDR3 has 15 amino acids. The germline V and J ends were trimmed by 3 bases and 3 bases, with 14 bases remaining between them. CDR1 is KGHSH, CDR2 LQKENI, per germline. CDR3 in amino acids: CASSPTGTLDTEAFF. Written as DNA, the CDR3 is TGTGCCAGCTCACCGACGGGGACTTTAGACACTGAAGCTTTCTTT.

The V and J genes are TRBV20-1 and TRBJ2-5, with D possibly matching TRBD2 (5 bases). Trimming removed 6 bases from V and 4 bases from J, with 18 bases in between. The CDR3 sequence is 14 residues long. Germline CDR1 DFQATT, CDR2 SNEGSKA (reference sequence). For the CDR3, the DNA is TGCAGTGCCGCCGACCCTCGAGGGCCAGAGACCCAGTACTTC. It translates to CSAADPRGPETQYF.

V gene TRBV5-4 combines with J gene TRBJ2-6; D remains unclear. The CDR3 contains 16 residues. Germline V gene lookup returns CDR1 SGHNT and CDR2 YYREEE (reference sequence). Trimming pared 0 bases from V and 0 bases from J, leaving 7 bases between. CDR3 nucleotide sequence: TGTGCCAGCAGCTTGGACTTGGCCTCTGGGGCCAACGTCCTGACTTTC. Translating gives CASSLDLASGANVLTF.

This clonotype was seen just once. The chain employs TRBV29-1 and TRBJ1-1; D not certain. The germline V and J ends were trimmed by 7 bases and 4 bases, with 16 bases remaining between them. There are 13 residues in the CDR3. Per the germline V gene, CDR1 is SQVTM and CDR2 is ANQGSEA. CDR3 nucleotides: TGCAGCGCTCCCCGTCCGGGTGGCACTGAAGCTTTCTTT. Translated: CSAPRPGGTEAFF.

The rearrangement uses TRBV7-2 and TRBJ1-1; no clear D gene. CDR3 length: 12 amino acids. CDR1 is SGHTA and CDR2 is FQGNSA in the germline V gene. Trimming removed 3 bases at V and 6 bases at J, with 8 bases between. The CDR3 DNA is TGTGCCAGCAGCTTTAAAGTACCTGAAGCTTTCTTT. It codes for CASSFKVPEAFF.

The rearrangement links TRBV9 to TRBJ2-1; possibly TRBD2 for D (5 bases). Germline CDR1 reads SGDLS; CDR2 reads YYNGEE. The CDR3 spans 13 residues. Trimming shortened V by 4 bases and J by 5 bases, and 10 bases separated the two germline ends. In DNA, the CDR3 is TGTGCCAGCAGCTGGGCGGGTGACAATGAGCAGTTCTTC. It translates to CASSWAGDNEQFF.

The genes are TRBV20-1 and TRBJ2-5; TRBD2 matches 10 bases. Germline values: CDR1 DFQATT, CDR2 SNEGSKA (reference sequence). The CDR3 has 15 amino acids. Trimming took 6 bases from V and 5 from J; bases not matched to a gene: 12. The CDR3 region is CSADREREGLETQYF. CDR3 sequence (DNA): TGCAGTGCCGATCGGGAGCGGGAGGGCCTTGAGACCCAGTACTTC.

The chain uses TRBV9 and TRBJ1-1; tentative D call: TRBD1 (6 bases). The germline V and J ends were trimmed by 3 bases and 1 base, with 10 bases remaining between them. Germline loops: CDR1 SGDLS, CDR2 YYNGEE. This CDR3 is 14 amino acids long. In DNA, the CDR3 is TGTGCCAGCAGCGCCCAGACAGGGAACACTGAAGCTTTCTTT. It translates to CASSAQTGNTEAFF.

This chain uses TRBV3-1 with TRBJ2-1; 7 bases line up with TRBD1. J was trimmed by 8 bases and V by 6 bases; bases with no gene match: 10. The length of the CDR3 is 14 residues. CDR1 and CDR2 (germline): LGHDT, YNNKEL (reference sequence). In nucleotides, the CDR3 is TGTGCCAGCAGTCCCACCCGACAGGGCTATGAGCAGTTCTTC. Amino acids: CASSPTRQGYEQFF.

The chain links TRBV20-1 to TRBJ2-1, with 12 positions matching TRBD2. J lost 0 bases, V lost 6 bases, and 9 bases had no gene match. This CDR3 region has 17 residues. Germline lookup yields CDR1 DFQATT and CDR2 SNEGSKA (reference sequence). In DNA, the CDR3 is TGCAGTGCCGAAGGACTAGCGGGACTGCCCTCCTACAATGAGCAGTTCTTC. Its protein product is CSAEGLAGLPSYNEQFF.

The genes are TRBV25-1 and TRBJ2-1; D is unresolved. This CDR3 comprises 20 residues. Trimming took 6 bases from V and 4 from J, leaving 31 bases between them. The germline V gene has CDR1 MGHDK and CDR2 SYGVNS. The CDR3 region has the DNA TGTGCCAGCAGCACCTCACAAGGGATGCTCCTCCCCGAAGCTTACAATGAGCAGTTCTTC. Translation gives CASSTSQGMLLPEAYNEQFF.